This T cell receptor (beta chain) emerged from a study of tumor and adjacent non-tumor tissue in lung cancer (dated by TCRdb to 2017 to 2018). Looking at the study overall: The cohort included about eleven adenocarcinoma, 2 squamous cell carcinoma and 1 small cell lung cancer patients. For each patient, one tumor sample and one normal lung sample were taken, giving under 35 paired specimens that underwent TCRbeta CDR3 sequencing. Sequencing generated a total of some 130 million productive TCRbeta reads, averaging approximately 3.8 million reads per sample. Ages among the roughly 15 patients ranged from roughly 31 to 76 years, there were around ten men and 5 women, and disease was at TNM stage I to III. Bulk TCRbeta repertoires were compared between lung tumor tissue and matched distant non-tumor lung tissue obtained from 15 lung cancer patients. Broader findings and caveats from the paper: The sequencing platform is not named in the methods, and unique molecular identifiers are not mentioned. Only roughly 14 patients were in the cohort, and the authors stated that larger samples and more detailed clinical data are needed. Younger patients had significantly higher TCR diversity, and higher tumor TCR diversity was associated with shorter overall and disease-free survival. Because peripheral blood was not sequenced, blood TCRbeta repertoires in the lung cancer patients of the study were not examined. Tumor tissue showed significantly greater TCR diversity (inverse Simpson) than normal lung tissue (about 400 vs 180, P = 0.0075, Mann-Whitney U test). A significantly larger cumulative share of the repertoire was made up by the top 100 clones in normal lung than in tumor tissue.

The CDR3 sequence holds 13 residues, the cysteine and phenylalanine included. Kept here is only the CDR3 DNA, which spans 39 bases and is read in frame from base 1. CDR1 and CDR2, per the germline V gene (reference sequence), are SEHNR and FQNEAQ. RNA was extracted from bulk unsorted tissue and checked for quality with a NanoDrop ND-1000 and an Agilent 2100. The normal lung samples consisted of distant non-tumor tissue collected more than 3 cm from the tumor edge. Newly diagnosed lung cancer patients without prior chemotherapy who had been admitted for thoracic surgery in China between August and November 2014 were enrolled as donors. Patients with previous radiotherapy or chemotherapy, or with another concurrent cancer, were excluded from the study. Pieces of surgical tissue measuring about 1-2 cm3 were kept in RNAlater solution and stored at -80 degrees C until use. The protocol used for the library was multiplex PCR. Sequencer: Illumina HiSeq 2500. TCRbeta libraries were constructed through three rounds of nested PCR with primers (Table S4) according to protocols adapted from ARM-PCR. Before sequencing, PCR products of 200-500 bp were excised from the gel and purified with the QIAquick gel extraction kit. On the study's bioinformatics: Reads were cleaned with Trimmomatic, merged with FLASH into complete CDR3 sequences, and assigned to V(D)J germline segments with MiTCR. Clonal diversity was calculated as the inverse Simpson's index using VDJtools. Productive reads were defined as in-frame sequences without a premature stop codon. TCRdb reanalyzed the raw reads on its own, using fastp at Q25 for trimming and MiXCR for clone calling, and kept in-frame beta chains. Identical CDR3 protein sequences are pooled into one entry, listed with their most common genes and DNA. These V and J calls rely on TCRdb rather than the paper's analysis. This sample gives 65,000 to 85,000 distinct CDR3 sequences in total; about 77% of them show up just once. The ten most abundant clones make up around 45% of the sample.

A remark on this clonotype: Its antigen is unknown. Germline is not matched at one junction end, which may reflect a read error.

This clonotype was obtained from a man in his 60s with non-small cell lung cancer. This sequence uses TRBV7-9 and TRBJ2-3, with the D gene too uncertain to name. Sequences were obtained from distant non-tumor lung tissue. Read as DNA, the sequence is TGTGCAAGCAGCTTCCGACCCGGAGATACGCAGTATTTT. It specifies CASSFRPGDTQYF.